Below, 17 T cell receptor beta chains from the same sample are listed, as sequenced in a study of molecular identifiers for immune sequencing clone quantification. MiXCR, applied by TCRdb to the PCR reads, yields one record per CDR3 protein. The table shows over 300,000 distinct CDR3 sequences, with roughly 24% occurring only once. The sequenced sample consisted of naive CD8+ T cells from blood, with Jurkat cell RNA spiked in. Subset reported: FACS-sorted CD8+CD4-CCR7+CD45RA+ naive T cells. These receptors were collected from a human donor in good health. Some libraries in this study had Jurkat cell RNA spiked in.

This clonotype was seen only a few times. The rearrangement uses TRBV28 and TRBJ2-7, with TRBD1 matching over 7 bases. With V trimmed by 11 bases and J by 5 bases, 9 bases remained unmatched. The germline CDR1 and CDR2 sequences are MDHEN and SYDVKM. The CDR3 has 12 residues. For the CDR3, the DNA is TGTGCCGCTGGGGGCAGGGGGAACGAGCAGTACTTC. It encodes CAAGGRGNEQYF.

The chain employs TRBV20-1 and TRBJ2-7; 7 nucleotides align to TRBD1. CDR3 length equals 15 residues. V shed 6 bases, J shed 6 bases, and the junction held 17 bases outside the gene matches. Germline V lookup: CDR1 DFQATT, CDR2 SNEGSKA (reference sequence). The DNA of the CDR3 is TGCAGTGCGCCTGCGCCGGGACAGCGACACTCCGAGCAGTACTTC. Its protein product is CSAPAPGQRHSEQYF.

This clonotype showed up just a few times. The chain joins TRBV30 to TRBJ1-6; no clear D gene. The CDR3 consists of 15 residues. V was shortened by 0 bases and J by 13 bases, with 19 bases between the two germline ends. Germline V gene sequence: CDR1 GTSNPN, CDR2 SVGIG (reference sequence). The CDR3 loop reads CAWSVVQTFGGPLHF. CDR3 DNA: TGTGCCTGGAGTGTGGTTCAGACTTTCGGAGGGCCCCTCCACTTT.

This clonotype showed up just a few times. The V gene is TRBV28, the J gene TRBJ2-7, with TRBD1 matching over 10 bases. Trimming took 6 bases from V and 2 from J; bases not matched to a gene: 7. The CDR3 has 15 amino acids. In germline, CDR1 is MDHEN, CDR2 SYDVKM. As DNA, the CDR3 is TGTGCCAGCAGCCTCCGGGACAGGGGCACCTACGAGCAGTACTTC. Translation gives CASSLRDRGTYEQYF.

This clonotype was observed a handful of times. The chain joins TRBV4-3 to TRBJ1-4; D gene uncertain. CDR1 is LGHNA and CDR2 is YSLEER in the germline V gene. Trimming took 1 base from V and 0 from J, leaving 15 bases between them. CDR3 length: 18 residues. CDR3 coding DNA: TGCGCCAGCAGCCAAGCCCGCTGGTTCGTTGCAACTAATGAAAAACTGTTTTTT. Residues: CASSQARWFVATNEKLFF.

This clonotype came up many times. The CDR3 nucleotides are TGCAGTGCTAGAGCCTCCGGCCAGCCCCAGCATTTT. This translates into CSARASGQPQHF. The chain has TRBV20-1 and TRBJ1-5; D uncertain. Germline V gene lookup returns CDR1 DFQATT and CDR2 SNEGSKA (reference sequence). V lost 1 base to trimming and J lost 7 bases, with 8 bases between them. The CDR3 length is 12 residues.

The table lists this clonotype with many counts. The chain links TRBV6-5 to TRBJ2-7; TRBD1 agrees at 9 bases. CDR1 MNHEY and CDR2 SVGAGI come from the germline V gene. Losses at the gene ends were 2 bases for V and 2 bases for J; bases not matched to a gene: 10. The CDR3 totals 17 residues. In nucleotides, the CDR3 is TGTGCCAGCAGTTACCGCTCGGACAGGGGACTAACCTACGAGCAGTACTTC. Protein sequence: CASSYRSDRGLTYEQYF.

About this clonotype: This may stem from a read error, because a much larger clone lies one nucleotide away. The chain is built from TRBV28 and TRBJ1-1, with TRBD1 as a possible D gene (5 bases). The CDR3 sequence is 12 residues long. Germline CDR1 and CDR2: MDHEN and SYDVKM. The CDR3 DNA follows: TGTGCCGGCAGTTGGACATACACTGAAGCTTTCTTT. It encodes CAGSWTYTEAFF.

This clonotype was observed at least ten times. This rearrangement joins TRBV29-1 to TRBJ1-2; no reliable D call. There are 15 residues in the CDR3. CDR1 and CDR2 (germline): SQVTM, ANQGSEA. V dropped 6 bases and J dropped 0 bases, with 17 bases sitting between them. The CDR3: CSVYAWQATNYGYTF. CDR3 DNA sequence: TGCAGCGTCTACGCGTGGCAGGCGACTAACTATGGCTACACCTTC.

This clonotype was observed many times. J is TRBJ2-7 and V is TRBV7-6; D is possibly TRBD1 (5 bases). The V and J ends lost 4 bases and 3 bases respectively, with 10 bases between them. Germline assignment: CDR1 SGHVS and CDR2 FNYEAQ. The CDR3 contains 13 residues. CDR3 loop: CASSSDSYYEQYF. In DNA, the CDR3 is TGTGCCAGCAGCTCCGACAGCTACTACGAGCAGTACTTC.

This clonotype was recorded a few times. The chain couples TRBV7-6 to TRBJ1-5, with 8 bases lining up with TRBD1. The CDR3 extends over 14 amino acids. The germline gives CDR1 SGHVS, CDR2 FNYEAQ. V gave up 8 bases and J gave up 2 bases; unmatched junction bases: 5. This chain's CDR3 is CASADRGGNQPQHF. In DNA form, the CDR3 reads TGTGCCAGCGCCGACAGGGGCGGCAATCAGCCCCAGCATTTT. Full variable domain (remainder filled in from reference TRBV7-6 and TRBJ1-5): GAGVSQSPRYKVTKRGQDVALRCDPISGHVSLYWYRQALGQGPEFLTYFNYEAQQDKSGLPNDRFSAERPEGSISTLTIQRTEQRDSAMYRCASADRGGNQPQHFGDGTRLSIL.

The sample holds a few counts of this clonotype. The CDR3 DNA sequence: TGCAGCGTTGAAGGCCAGGGGTGGGATGAGCAGTTCTTC. Its protein is CSVEGQGWDEQFF. This sequence joins TRBV29-1 and TRBJ2-1, with D perhaps TRBD1 (6 bases). The germline gives CDR1 SQVTM, CDR2 ANQGSEA. V was cut by 1 base and J by 8 bases, with 12 bases left in between. The CDR3 contains 13 residues.

This clonotype was counted at least ten times. The chain uses TRBV12-3 or TRBV12-4 and TRBJ1-5; tentative D call: TRBD1 (6 bases). The CDR3 is 14 amino acids. CDR3 loop: CASEGGDRYQPQHF. CDR3 DNA sequence: TGTGCTTCCGAAGGTGGAGACAGGTATCAGCCCCAGCATTTT.

The chain uses TRBV7-3 and TRBJ2-4; 10 nucleotides match TRBD1. The CDR3 contains 14 residues. Trimming removed 3 bases from V and 5 bases from J; junction bases left unmatched: 1. The germline gives CDR1 SGHTA, CDR2 FQGTGA. CDR3 in DNA: TGTGCCAGCAGCTTCGGACAGGGGGAAAACATTCAGTACTTC. This translates into CASSFGQGENIQYF. Full variable domain (rest looked up from reference TRBV7-3 and TRBJ2-4): GAGVSQTPSNKVTEKGKYVELRCDPISGHTALYWYRQSLGQGPEFLIYFQGTGAADDSGLPNDRFFAVRPEGSVSTLKIQRTERGDSAVYLCASSFGQGENIQYFGAGTRLSVL.

A note on this clonotype: Just one base apart from a much larger clone, this may be a read error. The chain uses TRBV12-3 or TRBV12-4 and TRBJ1-1; 7 bases map to TRBD1. The length of the CDR3 is 14 residues. V lost 8 bases, J lost 3 bases, and 9 bases stayed unmatched. The CDR3 coding sequence is TGTGCCAGCGGCGACAGGGAAAACGACACTGAAGCTTTCTTT. Protein product: CASGDRENDTEAFF.

This clonotype was counted between two and nine times. This chain connects TRBV6-6 to TRBJ2-5; either TRBD1 or TRBD2 may supply D (5 bases each). CDR1 is MNHNY and CDR2 is SVGAGI in the germline V gene (reference sequence). This CDR3 comprises 15 residues. Trimming stripped 2 bases from V and 0 bases from J, with 10 bases between. CDR3 amino acids: CASSYRGRDQETQYF. The CDR3 DNA follows: TGTGCCAGCAGTTACCGGGGCAGAGACCAAGAGACCCAGTACTTC.

The CDR3 nucleotides read TGTGCCAGCAGCACGGGACAGGGATTAAGAGAGACCCAGTACTTC. Its translation: CASSTGQGLRETQYF. The chain combines TRBV7-3 with TRBJ2-5, with TRBD1 identical over 9 bases. The trim removed 5 bases at V and 4 bases at J, leaving 8 bases unmatched. Germline-derived CDR1 and CDR2 are SGHTA and FQGTGA. The CDR3 has 15 amino acids. The full variable domain, completed using reference TRBV7-3 and TRBJ2-5, is GAGVSQTPSNKVTEKGKYVELRCDPISGHTALYWYRQSLGQGPEFLIYFQGTGAADDSGLPNDRFFAVRPEGSVSTLKIQRTERGDSAVYLCASSTGQGLRETQYFGPGTRLLVL.